This record looks at one TCR beta chain sequence and its context. These data belong to a study of T cell changes during pregnancy in multiple sclerosis. This CDR3 is built from 14 residues. Trimming removed 0 bases from V and 5 bases from J; junction bases left unmatched: 3. Germline CDR1 and CDR2: LGHNA and YNFKEQ. TCRdb's copy holds only in-frame clones and misses some; the assay was immunoSEQ multiplex PCR. In the table there are 60,000 to 65,000 clones, roughly 92% of which are singletons. The clonotype originates from a female donor with multiple sclerosis, enrolled in a pregnancy study. The chain links TRBV4-2 to TRBJ2-5; TRBD1 aligns across 7 bases. Sequencing was performed on peripheral blood, taken in the second trimester of pregnancy. CDR3 loop: CASSQERGRETQYF. The CDR3 region has the DNA TGTGCCAGCAGCCAAGAGAGGGGGCGGGAGACCCAGTACTTC.